Presented here are 15 T cell receptor beta chains from one specimen sequenced in a study of cytomegalovirus exposure and HLA in healthy donors. Primers included in the PCR were 60 Vbeta and 13 Jbeta primers. The data were produced by immunoSEQ multiplex PCR, yet TCRdb's version contains in-frame clones alone and is incomplete. The table includes approximately 150,000 clones, about four fifths detected once. The sample was PBMCs. These receptors all come from a man in his fifties or sixties in good health and CMV-seropositive.

The chain recombines TRBV29-1 with TRBJ2-5; 7 bases align to TRBD1. Trimming took 6 bases from V and 4 from J; bases not matched to a gene: 11. Germline CDR1 reads SQVTM; CDR2 reads ANQGSEA. The CDR3 is 14 amino acids. DNA of the CDR3: TGCAGCGTCATCCCCCGGGACAGCCCAGAGACCCAGTACTTC. Translation gives CSVIPRDSPETQYF.

This rearrangement joins TRBV11-2 to TRBJ2-1; unclear D gene. Per the germline V gene, CDR1 is SGHAT and CDR2 is FQNNGV. The CDR3 is 15 residues long. Deletions cut 0 bases from V and 4 bases from J, with 10 bases between. CDR3 loop: CASSLEPSDYNEQFF. DNA of the CDR3: TGTGCCAGCAGCTTAGAACCCAGCGATTACAATGAGCAGTTCTTC.

The V and J genes are TRBV6-1 and TRBJ2-3; 7 bases align to TRBD1. This CDR3 has 21 amino acids. V lost 6 bases and J lost 2; bases outside the gene matches: 26. Germline CDR1 and CDR2: MNHNS and SASEGT. CDR3 nucleotide sequence: TGTGCCAGCAGGGAACGCTTCTCGCGGAATCGACACAAGGGGGCCACAGATACGCAGTATTTT. This gives the protein CASRERFSRNRHKGATDTQYF.

J is TRBJ2-2 and V is TRBV10-3; 10 nucleotides agree with TRBD2. The CDR3 runs 16 residues. The germline CDR1 and CDR2 sequences are ENHRY and SYGVKD. Trimming at V came to 3 bases and at J to 3 bases, leaving 4 bases not matched to a gene. CDR3 nucleotides: TGTGCCATCAGTGAAGGTCTAGCGGGAGACACCGGGGAGCTGTTTTTT. Translation gives CAISEGLAGDTGELFF.

V and J are TRBV29-1 and TRBJ2-1; weak D call: TRBD2 (5 bases). This CDR3 is built from 12 residues. V was shortened by 7 bases and J by 6 bases, with 13 bases between the two germline ends. Germline V gene lookup returns CDR1 SQVTM and CDR2 ANQGSEA. The CDR3 DNA follows: TGCAGCGGGCGAGGGATTTTCAATGAGCAGTTCTTC. This gives the protein CSGRGIFNEQFF.

This sequence joins TRBV5-1 and TRBJ2-5; 9 bases fit TRBD1. Germline values: CDR1 SGHRS, CDR2 YFSETQ. V lost 4 bases to trimming and J lost 0 bases; unmatched junction nucleotides: 7. The CDR3 has 16 amino acids. The CDR3 sequence: CASSKGQGVYQETQYF. The CDR3 DNA reads TGCGCCAGCAGCAAGGGACAGGGTGTCTACCAAGAGACCCAGTACTTC. Full variable domain (missing parts from reference TRBV5-1 and TRBJ2-5): KAGVTQTPRYLIKTRGQQVTLSCSPISGHRSVSWYQQTPGQGLQFLFEYFSETQRNKGNFPGRFSGRQFSNSRSEMNVSTLELGDSALYLCASSKGQGVYQETQYFGPGTRLLVL.

The genes are TRBV9 and TRBJ2-7, with 8 nucleotides matching TRBD2. Per germline, CDR1 SGDLS and CDR2 YYNGEE. Losses at the gene ends were 0 bases for V and 4 bases for J; bases not matched to a gene: 6. The CDR3 has 15 amino acids. The CDR3 is CASSVVAAGVYEQYF. As DNA, the CDR3 is TGTGCCAGCAGCGTAGTAGCAGCGGGGGTTTACGAGCAGTACTTC.

The gene calls are TRBV14 and TRBJ2-5; a weak D match, TRBD2 (5 bases). Between the trimmed V and J ends, which lost 0 bases and 2 bases, there was a span of 10 bases. Per the germline V gene, CDR1 is SGHDN and CDR2 is FVKESK. The CDR3 has 15 amino acids. CDR3 nucleotides: TGTGCCAGCAGCCAAGAGAGAACTAGACAAGAGACCCAGTACTTC. Its translation: CASSQERTRQETQYF. The complete variable domain, with remaining parts taken from reference TRBV14 and TRBJ2-5, reads EAGVTQFPSHSVIEKGQTVTLRCDPISGHDNLYWYRRVMGKEIKFLLHFVKESKQDESGMPNNRFLAERTGGTYSTLKVQPAELEDSGVYFCASSQERTRQETQYFGPGTRLLVL.

J is TRBJ2-3 and V is TRBV7-8; 8 positions agree with TRBD1. The J segment lost 2 bases and the V segment lost 1 base, leaving 11 bases of the junction unmatched. The CDR3 totals 18 residues. Looked up from germline, CDR1 is SGHVS and CDR2 is FQNEAQ. The CDR3 DNA follows: TGTGCCAGCAGCTTAGAGGAAAGGACAGGGCCACTCACAGATACGCAGTATTTT. Encoded protein: CASSLEERTGPLTDTQYF.

This clone has just a few counts. The J gene is TRBJ2-7, the V gene TRBV6-1; 8 nucleotides match TRBD2. The CDR3 covers 12 residues. Germline trimming cut 8 bases from V and 4 bases from J; bases unmatched to any gene: 4. Looked up from germline, CDR1 is MNHNS and CDR2 is SASEGT. CDR3 in DNA: TGTGCCAGCTCTAGCGGGCCTTACGAGCAGTACTTC. Amino acid sequence: CASSSGPYEQYF.

The chain uses TRBV7-8 and TRBJ2-7, with a possible D match to TRBD2 (6 bases). This CDR3 has 15 residues. Germline values: CDR1 SGHVS, CDR2 FQNEAQ. The germline V and J ends were trimmed by 5 bases and 3 bases, with 17 bases remaining between them. The CDR3 loop reads CASSRGAVPIYEQYF. The CDR3 bases are TGTGCCAGCAGCCGCGGGGCAGTACCCATCTACGAGCAGTACTTC.

The V gene is TRBV29-1, the J gene TRBJ2-3, with 9 positions matching TRBD2. The CDR3 has 14 amino acids. Germline V CDR1 and CDR2: SQVTM, ANQGSEA. Trimming took 3 bases from V and 4 from J; bases not matched to a gene: 5. The CDR3 loop reads CSVEGGRGADTQYF. CDR3 DNA: TGCAGCGTTGAGGGCGGGAGGGGGGCAGATACGCAGTATTTT.

The chain couples TRBV11-2 to TRBJ2-1; 15 bases map to TRBD2. J was trimmed by 8 bases and V by 5 bases; bases with no gene match: 7. Germline CDR1 and CDR2: SGHAT and FQNNGV. The CDR3 is 16 amino acids. The CDR3 bases are TGTGCCAGCAGCCCCAGGACTAGCGGGAGGGTCTATGAGCAGTTCTTC. Amino acids: CASSPRTSGRVYEQFF.

This clone was found once. The rearrangement joins TRBV29-1 to TRBJ2-7; 9 bases are shared with TRBD2. Per germline, CDR1 SQVTM and CDR2 ANQGSEA. J was trimmed by 3 bases and V by 6 bases; bases with no gene match: 9. The CDR3 contains 14 residues. Here the CDR3 reads CSVGGLAGVYEQYF. CDR3 DNA: TGCAGCGTCGGGGGGTTAGCGGGAGTCTACGAGCAGTACTTC.

The chain uses TRBV28 and TRBJ2-2; D possibly corresponds to TRBD1 (5 bases). The CDR3 extends over 15 amino acids. Germline V gene lookup returns CDR1 MDHEN and CDR2 SYDVKM. Trimming cost V 6 bases and J 0 bases, with 11 bases left between them. CDR3 region: CASRPTAANTGELFF. The CDR3 DNA reads as TGTGCCAGCAGACCGACAGCAGCGAACACCGGGGAGCTGTTTTTT.